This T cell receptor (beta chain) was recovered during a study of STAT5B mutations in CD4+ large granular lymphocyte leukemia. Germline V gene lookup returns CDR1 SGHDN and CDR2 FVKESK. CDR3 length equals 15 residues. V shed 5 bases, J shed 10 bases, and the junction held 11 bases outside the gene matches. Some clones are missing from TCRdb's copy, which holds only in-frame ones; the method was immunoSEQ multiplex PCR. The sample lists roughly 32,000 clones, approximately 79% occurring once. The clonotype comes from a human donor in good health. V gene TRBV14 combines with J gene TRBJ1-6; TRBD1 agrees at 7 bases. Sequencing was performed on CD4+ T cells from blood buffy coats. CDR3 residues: CASSGNRDSFSPLHF. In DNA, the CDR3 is TGTGCCAGCAGCGGAAACCGGGACAGCTTCTCACCCCTCCACTTT.